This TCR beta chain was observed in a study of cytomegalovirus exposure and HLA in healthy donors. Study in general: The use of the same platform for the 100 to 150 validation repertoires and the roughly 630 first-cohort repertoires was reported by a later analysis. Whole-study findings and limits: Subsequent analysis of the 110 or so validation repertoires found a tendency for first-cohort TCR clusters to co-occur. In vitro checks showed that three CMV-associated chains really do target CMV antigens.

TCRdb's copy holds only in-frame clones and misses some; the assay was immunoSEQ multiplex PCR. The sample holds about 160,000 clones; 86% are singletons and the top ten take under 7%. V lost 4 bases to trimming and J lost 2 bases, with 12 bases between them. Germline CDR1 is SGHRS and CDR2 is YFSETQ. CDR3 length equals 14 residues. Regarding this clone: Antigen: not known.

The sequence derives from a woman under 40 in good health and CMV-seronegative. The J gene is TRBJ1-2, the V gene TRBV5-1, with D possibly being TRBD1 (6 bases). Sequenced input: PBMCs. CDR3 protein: CASSTQTGNYGYTF. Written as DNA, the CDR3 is TGCGCCAGCAGCACCCAAACAGGGAACTATGGCTACACCTTC. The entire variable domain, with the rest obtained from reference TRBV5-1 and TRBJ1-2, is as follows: KAGVTQTPRYLIKTRGQQVTLSCSPISGHRSVSWYQQTPGQGLQFLFEYFSETQRNKGNFPGRFSGRQFSNSRSEMNVSTLELGDSALYLCASSTQTGNYGYTFGSGTRLTVV.